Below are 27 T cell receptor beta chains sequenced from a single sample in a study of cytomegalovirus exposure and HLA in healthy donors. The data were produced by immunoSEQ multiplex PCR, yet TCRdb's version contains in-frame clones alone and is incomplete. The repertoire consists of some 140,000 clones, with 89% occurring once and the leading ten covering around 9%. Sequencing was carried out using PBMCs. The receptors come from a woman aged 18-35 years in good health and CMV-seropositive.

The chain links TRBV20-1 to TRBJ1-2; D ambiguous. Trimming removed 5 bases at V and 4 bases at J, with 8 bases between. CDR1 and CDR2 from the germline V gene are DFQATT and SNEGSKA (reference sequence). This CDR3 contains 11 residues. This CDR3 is CSALESYGYTF. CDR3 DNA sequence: TGCAGTGCTTTGGAGTCCTATGGCTACACCTTC.

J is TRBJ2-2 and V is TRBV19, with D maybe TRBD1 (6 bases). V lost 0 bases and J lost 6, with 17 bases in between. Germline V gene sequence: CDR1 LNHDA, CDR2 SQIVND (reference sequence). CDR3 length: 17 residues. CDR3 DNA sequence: TGTGCCAGTAGTATAGAGGGGCACTGGGGGCCCGCCGGGGAGCTGTTTTTT. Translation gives CASSIEGHWGPAGELFF.

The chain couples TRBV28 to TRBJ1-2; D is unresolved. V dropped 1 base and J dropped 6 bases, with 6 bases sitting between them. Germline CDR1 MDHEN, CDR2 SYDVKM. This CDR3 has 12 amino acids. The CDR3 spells CASSLYRDGYTF. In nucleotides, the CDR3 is TGTGCCAGCAGTTTATATCGGGATGGCTACACCTTC.

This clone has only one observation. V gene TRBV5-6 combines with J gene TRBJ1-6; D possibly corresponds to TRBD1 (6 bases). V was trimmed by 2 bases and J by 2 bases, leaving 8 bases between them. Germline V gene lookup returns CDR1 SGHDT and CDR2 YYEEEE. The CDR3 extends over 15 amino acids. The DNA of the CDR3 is TGTGCCAGCAGCTTAGCAGGGGCCTATAATTCACCCCTCCACTTT. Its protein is CASSLAGAYNSPLHF.

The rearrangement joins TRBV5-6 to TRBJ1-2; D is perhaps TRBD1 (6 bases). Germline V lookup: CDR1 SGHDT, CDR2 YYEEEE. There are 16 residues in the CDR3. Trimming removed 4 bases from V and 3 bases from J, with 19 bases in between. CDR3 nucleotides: TGTGCCAGCAGCGGCGGGTGGTACAGGGCGGACTATGGCTACACCTTC. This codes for CASSGGWYRADYGYTF.

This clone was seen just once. The CDR3 DNA is TGTGCCAGCAGCTTGGGGGGGCTCGTGGCTGGAAACACCATATATTTT. Translation: CASSLGGLVAGNTIYF. V gene TRBV5-6 combines with J gene TRBJ1-3; weak D call: TRBD1 (6 bases). Germline V CDR1 and CDR2: SGHDT, YYEEEE. This CDR3 has 16 residues. Trimming removed 0 bases from V and 2 bases from J, with 12 bases in between.

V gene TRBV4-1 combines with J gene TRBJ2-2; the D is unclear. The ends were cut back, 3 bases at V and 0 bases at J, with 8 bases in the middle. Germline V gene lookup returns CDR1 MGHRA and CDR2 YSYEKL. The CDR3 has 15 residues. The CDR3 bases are TGCGCCAGCAGCCAGGTCGACACGAACACCGGGGAGCTGTTTTTT. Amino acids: CASSQVDTNTGELFF.

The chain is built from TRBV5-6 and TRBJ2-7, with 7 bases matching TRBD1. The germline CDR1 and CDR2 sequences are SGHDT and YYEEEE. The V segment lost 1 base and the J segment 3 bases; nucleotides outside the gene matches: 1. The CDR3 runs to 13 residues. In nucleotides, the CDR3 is TGTGCCAGCAGCTTGCCAGGGGGCTACGAGCAGTACTTC. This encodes CASSLPGGYEQYF.

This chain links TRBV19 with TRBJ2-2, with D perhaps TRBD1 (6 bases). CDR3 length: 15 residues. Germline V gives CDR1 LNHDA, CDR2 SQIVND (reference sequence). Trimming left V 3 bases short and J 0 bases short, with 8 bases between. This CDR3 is CASSIRTANTGELFF. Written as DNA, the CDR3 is TGTGCCAGTAGTATTAGGACAGCGAACACCGGGGAGCTGTTTTTT.

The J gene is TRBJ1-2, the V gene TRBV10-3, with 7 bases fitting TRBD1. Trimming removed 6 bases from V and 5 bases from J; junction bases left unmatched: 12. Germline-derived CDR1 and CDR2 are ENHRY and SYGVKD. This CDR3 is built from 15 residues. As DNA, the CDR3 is TGTGCCATCAGGACCCTGACAGGGCCCGGGTATGGCTACACCTTC. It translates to CAIRTLTGPGYGYTF.

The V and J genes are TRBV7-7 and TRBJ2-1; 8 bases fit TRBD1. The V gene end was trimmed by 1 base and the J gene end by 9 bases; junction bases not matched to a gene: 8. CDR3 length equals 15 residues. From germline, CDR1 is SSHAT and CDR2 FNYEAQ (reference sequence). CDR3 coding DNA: TGTGCCAGCAGCTTAGGCGGACAGGGTGGCAGTGAGCAGTTCTTC. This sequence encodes CASSLGGQGGSEQFF.

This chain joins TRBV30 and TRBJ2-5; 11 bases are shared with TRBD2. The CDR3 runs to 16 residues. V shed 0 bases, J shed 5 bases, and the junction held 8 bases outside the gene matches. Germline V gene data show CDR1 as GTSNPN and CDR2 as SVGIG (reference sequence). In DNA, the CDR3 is TGTGCCTGGAGTGTACTAGCGGGGGCGACTTCGGAGACCCAGTACTTC. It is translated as CAWSVLAGATSETQYF.

The CDR3 loop is CASSFSFSYEQYF. The CDR3 DNA is TGTGCCAGTAGCTTTAGTTTCTCCTACGAGCAGTACTTC. The V gene is TRBV19, the J gene TRBJ2-7; D ambiguous. The V end lost 6 bases, the J end lost 0 bases, and 9 bases lay between the germline ends. CDR1 is LNHDA and CDR2 is SQIVND in the germline V gene (reference sequence). CDR3 length equals 13 residues.

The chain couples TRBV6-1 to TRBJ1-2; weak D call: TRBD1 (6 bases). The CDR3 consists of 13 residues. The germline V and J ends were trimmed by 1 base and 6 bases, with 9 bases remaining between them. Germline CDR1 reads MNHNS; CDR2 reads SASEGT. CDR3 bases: TGTGCCAGCAGTGAAGAGGGGGGGAATGGCTACACCTTC. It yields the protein CASSEEGGNGYTF.

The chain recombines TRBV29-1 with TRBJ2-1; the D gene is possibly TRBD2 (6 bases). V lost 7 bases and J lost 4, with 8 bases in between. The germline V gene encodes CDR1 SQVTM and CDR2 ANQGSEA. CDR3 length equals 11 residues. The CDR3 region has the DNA TGCAGCGCCCGGGGGTACAATGAGCAGTTCTTC. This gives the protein CSARGYNEQFF.

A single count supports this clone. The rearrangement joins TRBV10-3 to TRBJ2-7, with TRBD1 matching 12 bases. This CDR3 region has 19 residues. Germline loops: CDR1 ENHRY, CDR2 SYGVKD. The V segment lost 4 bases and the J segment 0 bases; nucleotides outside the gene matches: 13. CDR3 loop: CAISGEGQGARYGSYEQYF. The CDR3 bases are TGTGCCATCAGTGGAGAGGGACAGGGGGCAAGGTACGGCTCCTACGAGCAGTACTTC.

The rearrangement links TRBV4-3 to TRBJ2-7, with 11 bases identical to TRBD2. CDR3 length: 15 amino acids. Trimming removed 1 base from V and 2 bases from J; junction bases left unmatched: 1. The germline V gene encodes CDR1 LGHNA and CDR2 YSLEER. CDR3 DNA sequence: TGCGCCAGCAGCCAAGCTAGCGGGGGGCCCTACGAGCAGTACTTC. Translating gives CASSQASGGPYEQYF.

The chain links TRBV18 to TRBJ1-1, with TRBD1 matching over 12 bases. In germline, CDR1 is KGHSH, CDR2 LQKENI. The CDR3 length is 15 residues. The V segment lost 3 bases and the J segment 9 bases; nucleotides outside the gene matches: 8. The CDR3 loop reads CASSPSRDRGRKAFF. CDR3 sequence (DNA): TGTGCCAGCTCACCGTCCCGGGACAGGGGGCGGAAAGCTTTCTTT.

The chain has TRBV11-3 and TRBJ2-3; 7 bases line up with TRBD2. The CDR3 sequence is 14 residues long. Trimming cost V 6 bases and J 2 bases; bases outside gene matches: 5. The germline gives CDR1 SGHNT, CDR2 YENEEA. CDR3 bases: TGTGCCAGCAGTCGAGCGGGGTCCACAGATACGCAGTATTTT. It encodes CASSRAGSTDTQYF.

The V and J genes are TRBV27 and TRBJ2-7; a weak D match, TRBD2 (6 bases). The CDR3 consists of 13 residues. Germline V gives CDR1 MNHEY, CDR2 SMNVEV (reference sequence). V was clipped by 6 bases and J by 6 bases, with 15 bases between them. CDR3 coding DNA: TGTGCCAGCAGCCACGGGACTGTCGGCGAGCAGTACTTC. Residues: CASSHGTVGEQYF.

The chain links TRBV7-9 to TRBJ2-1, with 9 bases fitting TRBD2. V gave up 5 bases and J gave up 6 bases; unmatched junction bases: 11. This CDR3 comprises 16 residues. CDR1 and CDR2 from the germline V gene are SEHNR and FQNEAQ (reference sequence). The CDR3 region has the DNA TGTGCCAGCAGCCCCCCTTGGAGCGGGGGGCCCAATGAGCAGTTCTTC. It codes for CASSPPWSGGPNEQFF.

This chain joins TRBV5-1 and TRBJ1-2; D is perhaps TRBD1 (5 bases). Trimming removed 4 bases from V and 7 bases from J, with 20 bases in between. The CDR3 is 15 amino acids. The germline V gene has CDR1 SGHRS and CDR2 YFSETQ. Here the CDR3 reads CASSPIGLLGGGYTF. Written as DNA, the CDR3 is TGCGCCAGCAGCCCAATCGGGCTCCTCGGGGGTGGCTACACCTTC.

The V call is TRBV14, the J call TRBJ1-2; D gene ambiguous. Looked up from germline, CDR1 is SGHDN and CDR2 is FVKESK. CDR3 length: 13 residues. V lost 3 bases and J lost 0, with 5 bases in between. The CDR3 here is CASSHQANYGYTF. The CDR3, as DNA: TGTGCCAGCAGCCACCAGGCTAACTATGGCTACACCTTC.

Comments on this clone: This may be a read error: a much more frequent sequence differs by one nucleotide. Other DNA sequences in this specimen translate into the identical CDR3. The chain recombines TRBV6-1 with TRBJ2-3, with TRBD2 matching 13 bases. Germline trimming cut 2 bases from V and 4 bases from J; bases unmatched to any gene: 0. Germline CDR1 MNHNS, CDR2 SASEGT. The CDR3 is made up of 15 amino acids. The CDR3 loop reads CASSETSGGADTQYF. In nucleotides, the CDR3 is TGTGCCAGCAGTGAAACTAGCGGGGGGGCAGATACGCAGTATTTT.

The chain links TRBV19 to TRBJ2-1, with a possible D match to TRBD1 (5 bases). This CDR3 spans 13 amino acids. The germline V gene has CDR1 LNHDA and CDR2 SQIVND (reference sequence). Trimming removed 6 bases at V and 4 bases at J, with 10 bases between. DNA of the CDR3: TGTGCCAGTAGCCAGGGTCTGTACAATGAGCAGTTCTTC. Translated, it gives CASSQGLYNEQFF.

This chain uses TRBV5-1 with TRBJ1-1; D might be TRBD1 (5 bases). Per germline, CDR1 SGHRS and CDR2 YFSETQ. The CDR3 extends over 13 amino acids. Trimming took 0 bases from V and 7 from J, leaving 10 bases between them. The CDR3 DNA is TGCGCCAGCAGCTTGGAGGGGCAGGTTGAAGCTTTCTTT. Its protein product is CASSLEGQVEAFF. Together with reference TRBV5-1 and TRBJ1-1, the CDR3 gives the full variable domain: KAGVTQTPRYLIKTRGQQVTLSCSPISGHRSVSWYQQTPGQGLQFLFEYFSETQRNKGNFPGRFSGRQFSNSRSEMNVSTLELGDSALYLCASSLEGQVEAFFGQGTRLTVV.

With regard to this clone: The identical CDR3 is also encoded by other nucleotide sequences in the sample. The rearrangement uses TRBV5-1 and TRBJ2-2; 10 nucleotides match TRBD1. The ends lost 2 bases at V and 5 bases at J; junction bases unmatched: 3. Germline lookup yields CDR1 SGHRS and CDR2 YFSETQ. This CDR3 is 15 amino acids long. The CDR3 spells CASSLGQGDTGELFF. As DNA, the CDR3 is TGCGCCAGCAGCTTAGGACAGGGGGATACCGGGGAGCTGTTTTTT.